The 9 T cell receptor beta chains reported below all come from one sample, sequenced in a study of OX40 agonist ivuxolimab in advanced cancers. Sequenced by immunoSEQ multiplex PCR; TCRdb stores in-frame clones only, minus some. The sample yields about 11,000 clones, 70% to 80% seen once. Material: CD4+ or CD8+ T cells sorted from blood, obtained in a trial of the OX40 agonist ivuxolimab. Receptor source: an adult with an advanced solid tumor such as melanoma, head and neck, liver or kidney cancer.

Here the CDR3 reads CARRGAGELFF. CDR3 DNA sequence: TGTGCCAGGAGGGGGGCCGGGGAGCTGTTTTTT. This sequence joins TRBV7-2 and TRBJ2-2; possibly TRBD1 or TRBD2 for D (6 bases each). This CDR3 contains 11 residues. V dropped 9 bases and J dropped 6 bases, with 8 bases sitting between them. Germline CDR1 SGHTA, CDR2 FQGNSA.

The genes are TRBV27 and TRBJ2-3, with 8 bases that match TRBD2. This CDR3 is built from 14 residues. J lost 2 bases, V lost 6 bases, and 4 bases had no gene match. CDR1 MNHEY and CDR2 SMNVEV come from the germline V gene (reference sequence). DNA for the CDR3: TGTGCCAGCAGAGCGGGAGTGGCCACAGATACGCAGTATTTT. Its translation is CASRAGVATDTQYF.

This clone came up a few times. The chain employs TRBV2 and TRBJ2-1; 11 bases match TRBD2. CDR1 is SNHLY, CDR2 FYNNEI, per germline. This CDR3 spans 14 amino acids. The CDR3 here is CAVEGTSGYNEQFF. The CDR3, as DNA: TGTGCTGTGGAAGGGACTAGCGGTTACAATGAGCAGTTCTTC.

The chain is built from TRBV5-5 and TRBJ2-7, with TRBD1 matching 11 bases. CDR1 is SGHKS and CDR2 is YYEKEE in the germline V gene (reference sequence). The V and J ends lost 3 bases and 4 bases, in that order; junction bases with no gene match: 3. The CDR3 is 14 residues long. The CDR3 region has the DNA TGTGCCAGCAGCTGGACAGGGGGCACATACGAGCAGTACTTC. This sequence encodes CASSWTGGTYEQYF.

This clone was seen only a few times. The chain recombines TRBV6-5 with TRBJ2-7; TRBD2 might be the D (5 bases). In germline, CDR1 is MNHEY, CDR2 SVGAGI. The CDR3 runs 14 residues. Trimming shortened V by 2 bases and J by 0 bases, and 8 bases separated the two germline ends. CDR3 loop: CASSYNSASYEQYF. The CDR3 DNA is TGTGCCAGCAGTTACAATAGCGCCTCCTACGAGCAGTACTTC.

This sequence joins TRBV9 and TRBJ2-1; maybe TRBD2 (6 bases). CDR1 is SGDLS and CDR2 is YYNGEE in the germline V gene. V lost 0 bases and J lost 6, with 13 bases in between. This CDR3 has 15 residues. CDR3 sequence: CASSVGSGTPNEQFF. The CDR3 DNA is TGTGCCAGCAGCGTAGGATCTGGGACTCCCAATGAGCAGTTCTTC.

This clone was seen just once. The V call is TRBV27, the J call TRBJ2-3; no clear D. The CDR3 is 17 amino acids. V was trimmed by 4 bases and J by 0 bases, leaving 17 bases between them. Germline loops: CDR1 MNHEY, CDR2 SMNVEV (reference sequence). The CDR3 loop is CASSYSPRTASTDTQYF. CDR3 sequence (DNA): TGTGCCAGCAGTTACTCCCCGCGGACGGCCAGCACAGATACGCAGTATTTT.

This chain uses TRBV5-8 with TRBJ1-1; no clear D. From germline, CDR1 is SGHTS and CDR2 YDEGEE. V was shortened by 2 bases and J by 6 bases, with 8 bases between the two germline ends. The CDR3 contains 12 residues. This CDR3 is CASSFFGPEAFF. The DNA of the CDR3 is TGTGCCAGCAGCTTTTTTGGTCCTGAAGCTTTCTTT.

This chain uses TRBV5-1 with TRBJ1-5; perhaps TRBD1 as D (5 bases). The CDR3 has 13 residues. Germline V lookup: CDR1 SGHRS, CDR2 YFSETQ. Trimming pared 0 bases from V and 13 bases from J, leaving 14 bases between. CDR3 sequence: CASSLDRKVSQHF. The CDR3 DNA sequence: TGCGCCAGCAGCTTGGACAGGAAGGTTTCACAGCATTTT.